What follows describes a single T cell receptor (beta chain). Unique molecular identifiers were used in preparing the TCRbeta library. One entry per CDR3 protein, called by TCRdb with MiXCR from the PCR reads. The sample has about 980,000 distinct CDR3 sequences, under 30% seen once. The CDR3 consists of 15 residues. Deletions cut 1 base from V and 8 bases from J, with 14 bases between. Germline V gene lookup returns CDR1 SGHTA and CDR2 FQGNSA. This sample is drawn from a study of T-cell reconstitution after alpha-beta-depleted transplantation in children. The sample was PBMCs, mostly from graft donor cells, taken 360 days after TCRalphabeta/CD19-depleted stem cell transplant. The receptor was derived from a boy under two years old who had a stem cell transplant for SCID, so the T cells may come from the graft donor. V and J are TRBV7-2 and TRBJ1-4; D may be TRBD1 (5 bases). The CDR3 coding sequence is TGTGCCAGCAGCTTAGTGCAGGGAGGTGGGGAAAAACTGTTTTTT. This translates into CASSLVQGGGEKLFF.